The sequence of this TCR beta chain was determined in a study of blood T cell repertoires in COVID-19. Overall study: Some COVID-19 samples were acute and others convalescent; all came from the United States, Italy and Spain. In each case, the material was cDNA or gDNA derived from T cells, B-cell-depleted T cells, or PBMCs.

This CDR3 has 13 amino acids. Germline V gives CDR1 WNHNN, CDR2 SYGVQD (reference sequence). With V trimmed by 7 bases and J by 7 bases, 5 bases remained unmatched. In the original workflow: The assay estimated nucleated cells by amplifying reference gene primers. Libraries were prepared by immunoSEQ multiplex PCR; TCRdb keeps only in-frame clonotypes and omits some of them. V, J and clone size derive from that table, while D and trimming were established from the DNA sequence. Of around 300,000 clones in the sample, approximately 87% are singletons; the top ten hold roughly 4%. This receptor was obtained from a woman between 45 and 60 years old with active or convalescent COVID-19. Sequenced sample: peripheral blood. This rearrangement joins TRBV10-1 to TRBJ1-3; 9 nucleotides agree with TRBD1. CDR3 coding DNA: TGCGCCAGCAAGGGGACAGGGAGGAACACCATATATTTT. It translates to CASKGTGRNTIYF.